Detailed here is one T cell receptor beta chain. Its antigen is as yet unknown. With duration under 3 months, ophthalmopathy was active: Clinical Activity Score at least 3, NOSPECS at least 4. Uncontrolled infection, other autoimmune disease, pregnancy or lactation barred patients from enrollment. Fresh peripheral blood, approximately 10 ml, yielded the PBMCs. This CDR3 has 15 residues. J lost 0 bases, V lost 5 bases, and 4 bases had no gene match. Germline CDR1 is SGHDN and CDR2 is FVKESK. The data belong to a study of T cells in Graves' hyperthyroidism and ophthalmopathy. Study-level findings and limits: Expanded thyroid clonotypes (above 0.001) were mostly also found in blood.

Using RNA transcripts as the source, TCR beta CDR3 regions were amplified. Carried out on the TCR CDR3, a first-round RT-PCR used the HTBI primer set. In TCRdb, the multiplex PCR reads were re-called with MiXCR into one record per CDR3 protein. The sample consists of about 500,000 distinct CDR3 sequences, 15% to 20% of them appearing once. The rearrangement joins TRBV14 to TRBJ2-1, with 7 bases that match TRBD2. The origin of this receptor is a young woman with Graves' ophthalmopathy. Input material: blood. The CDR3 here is CASSSGTTSYNEQFF. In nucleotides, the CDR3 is TGTGCCAGCAGCTCCGGGACTACCTCCTACAATGAGCAGTTCTTC.